This T cell receptor (beta chain) was recovered during a study of T cells in Graves' hyperthyroidism and ophthalmopathy. About the study: Staff took peripheral blood when the initial diagnosis was made, before any treatment began.

As for this clonotype: Its target is not known.

Ophthalmopathy patients had Clinical Activity Score at least 3, NOSPECS grade at least 4, duration under 3 months. The diagnoses drew upon clinical symptoms, serum thyroxine and TRAb, thyroid ultrasound and orbital computed tomography. This CDR3 spans 17 amino acids. Trimming stripped 5 bases from V and 5 bases from J, with 21 bases between. Germline assignment: CDR1 MNHNS and CDR2 SASEGT. Researchers took RNA transcripts and amplified the TCR beta CDR3 regions from them. The HTBI primer set served for first-round RT-PCR of the TCR CDR3. TCRdb recomputed calls from the multiplex PCR reads with MiXCR, one row per CDR3 protein. This sample yields under 350,000 distinct CDR3 sequences, of which roughly 13% are seen a single time; 34% belongs to the top ten. General study findings and limits: In the blood, most expanded thyroid clonotypes above 0.001 appeared as well.

The receptor comes from a middle-aged woman with Graves' ophthalmopathy. The chain links TRBV6-1 to TRBJ2-2; weak D call: TRBD1 (7 bases). Sequences were obtained from blood. The CDR3 sequence is CASSSGLDRVGTGELFF. CDR3 DNA: TGTGCCAGCAGTTCGGGACTCGACAGGGTAGGGACCGGGGAGCTGTTTTTT.